This T cell receptor (beta chain) was recovered during a study of blood T cell repertoires in COVID-19. As for the study in general: Acute and convalescent COVID-19 samples came from the United States, Italy and Spain.

Per the original data handling: Nucleated cell number was recorded as an estimate derived from reference gene primer amplification. Generated by immunoSEQ multiplex PCR, the TCRdb table keeps only in-frame clones and is missing some. The D gene and trimming were derived from the DNA, and the V and J assignments and clone size from that table. Altogether just over 50,000 clones are present, more than 75% being singletons, with the ten largest covering approximately 15%. V lost 3 bases, J lost 0 bases, and 13 bases lay in between. CDR1 is SGHNT and CDR2 is YENEEA in the germline V gene. The CDR3 covers 16 residues.

The receptor's source is a man aged 65 to 79 with acute or convalescent COVID-19. Sequencing used peripheral blood. V usage is TRBV11-3 and J usage is TRBJ2-3; TRBD2 is a possible D gene (6 bases). The CDR3 DNA reads as TGTGCCAGCAGCTTGGGTAGCGGTCATAGCACAGATACGCAGTATTTT. Translating it yields CASSLGSGHSTDTQYF.